The rows below give T cell receptor beta chains drawn from one sample of a study of CD8 T cells in Susac syndrome. TCRdb fed the immunoSEQ multiplex PCR reads into MiXCR, producing one record per CDR3 protein. The sample holds about 280,000 distinct CDR3 sequences, around 83% seen once. The sample was CD8+ T cells from PBMCs. The receptors here all came from a human donor with multiple sclerosis. CDR3s include the opening cysteine and the closing phenylalanine or tryptophan. D genes are given only for firm matches. Size tells how often a clone was seen (once, few, many) or the class of an expanded clone, and some rows leave it out.

TRBV28	TRBJ1-2	NA	TRBD1	TGTGCCAGCACCTTGACAGGGAGCGGCTATGGCTACACCTTC	CASTLTGSGYGYTF
TRBV10-3	TRBJ2-3	NA	NA	TGTGCCATGGGGACCGATTCTTACACAGATACGCAGTATTTT	CAMGTDSYTDTQYF
TRBV14	TRBJ1-1	NA	NA	TGTGCCAGCAGTTTTGGAGTTAGCACTGAAGCTTTCTTT	CASSFGVSTEAFF
TRBV5-4	TRBJ2-7	NA	NA	TGTGCCAGTATCGGGCCGGGCCCCTACGAGCAGTACTTC	CASIGPGPYEQYF
TRBV7-8	TRBJ2-3	NA	TRBD2	TGTGCCAGCAGCTCAGTAGCGGGGCTAGCTAGCACAGATACGCAGTATTTT	CASSSVAGLASTDTQYF
TRBV5-1	TRBJ2-1	NA	NA	TGCGCCAGCAGCTTGAGGAGCCCTCTTGGCCCTGAGCAGTTCTTC	CASSLRSPLGPEQFF
TRBV7-3	TRBJ2-4	NA	TRBD2	TGTGCCAGCAGCCCGCCGACTAGCGGATTCTTAGCCAAAAACATTCAGTACTTC	CASSPPTSGFLAKNIQYF
TRBV5-5	TRBJ2-6	once	NA	TGTGCCAGCAGCTGGGAGGTGTACTCTGGGGCCAACGTCCTGACTTTC	CASSWEVYSGANVLTF
TRBV28	TRBJ1-5	NA	NA	TGTGCCAGCAGTTTATGGGACTCGGAGGGAGAGGGCAATCAGCCCCAGCATTTT	CASSLWDSEGEGNQPQHF
TRBV6-1	TRBJ2-7	few	TRBD2	TGTGCCAGCAGGGCGAGCGGGAGGCTTTCCTACGAGCAGTACTTC	CASRASGRLSYEQYF
TRBV19	TRBJ1-3	NA	TRBD1	TGTGCCAGTAGTTTTTTCCCCCCAGGGGGAAGTAACACCATATATTTT	CASSFFPPGGSNTIYF
TRBV2	TRBJ1-1	NA	NA	TGTGCCAGCAGTGAAAGGGGTCACAGCCCCCGGGGGAAAGCTTTCTTT	CASSERGHSPRGKAFF
TRBV7-9	TRBJ2-5	NA	NA	TGTGCCAGCAGCCCCGGGAGCCCGGAGACCCAGTACTTC	CASSPGSPETQYF
TRBV6-5	TRBJ2-7	NA	TRBD2	TGTGCCAGCAGTTACCGGACTAGCGGGAGCTACGAGCAGTACTTC	CASSYRTSGSYEQYF
TRBV27	TRBJ1-5	NA	NA	TGTGCCAGCAGTTTGGCCAGGTCCGCACAGCCCCAGCATTTT	CASSLARSAQPQHF
TRBV7-6	TRBJ2-3	NA	NA	TGTGCCAGCAGCTTATGGGGAGGACGGAGAGGAGATACGCAGTATTTT	CASSLWGGRRGDTQYF
TRBV6-5	TRBJ2-1	NA	TRBD2	TGTGCCAGCAGCCTGGGACTAGCATACTTCTTC	CASSLGLAYFF
TRBV30	TRBJ2-1	NA	NA	TGTGCCTGGAGTGTTCTAAATATGGATGAGCAGTTCTTC	CAWSVLNMDEQFF
TRBV28	TRBJ2-1	NA	NA	TGTGTCACCACGCGGGGCTACAATGAGCAGTTCTTC	CVTTRGYNEQFF
TRBV28	TRBJ2-1	NA	NA	TGTGCCAGCAGTTTAAACGGGATGGCCTACAATGAGCAGTTCTTC	CASSLNGMAYNEQFF
TRBV6-5	TRBJ2-7	NA	NA	TGTGCCAGCGCATTTGGGCGGAAAGACTACGAGCAGTACTTC	CASAFGRKDYEQYF
TRBV12-3/TRBV12-4	TRBJ1-2	NA	NA	TGTGCCAGCAGCCCCATGTCCCCGTTCTATGGCTACACCTTC	CASSPMSPFYGYTF
TRBV11-2	TRBJ2-7	NA	NA	TGTGCCAGCAGCTTAGATGACAGTCCTGATCTCGAGCAGTACTTC	CASSLDDSPDLEQYF
TRBV6-5	TRBJ2-2	once	NA	TGTGCCAGCAGTTACTCTCGGGGTCCGAGGAACACCGGGGAGCTGTTTTTT	CASSYSRGPRNTGELFF
TRBV3-1	TRBJ1-3	NA	NA	TGTGCCAGCAGCCCGCAGGGGACCCCTGAAAACACCATATATTTT	CASSPQGTPENTIYF
TRBV6-5	TRBJ2-1	few	NA	TGTGCCAGCAGTTACCTGAAAGGGGCTCCCAATGAGCAGTTCTTC	CASSYLKGAPNEQFF
TRBV4-1	TRBJ1-2	NA	TRBD1	TGCGCCAGCAGCCATTCCCCGGGACAGCTCTATGGCTACACCTTC	CASSHSPGQLYGYTF
TRBV10-3	TRBJ1-5	NA	NA	TGTGCCATCAGTGAGTCAGAGGGGGTTAATCAGCCCCAGCATTTT	CAISESEGVNQPQHF
TRBV10-3	TRBJ2-7	NA	NA	TGTGCCGTCCTTGACCTGGGGGGTCGAAACGAGCAGTACTTC	CAVLDLGGRNEQYF
TRBV19	TRBJ2-5	NA	NA	TGTGCCAGTAGTATCCTAGGAGACCAAGAGACCCAGTACTTC	CASSILGDQETQYF
TRBV13	TRBJ1-5	NA	NA	TGTGCCAGCAGCTTAAAGGTTGAGGGAGATCAGCCCCAGCATTTT	CASSLKVEGDQPQHF
TRBV7-2	TRBJ2-7	NA	NA	TGTGCCAGCAGCCCGCGCTGGGGTACAGGGAACTACGAGCAGTACTTC	CASSPRWGTGNYEQYF
TRBV28	TRBJ2-7	NA	NA	TGTGCCAGTCCACCCCCGGCAGGGGACATCTCCTACGAGCAGTACTTC	CASPPPAGDISYEQYF
TRBV6-6	TRBJ1-5	NA	NA	TGTGCCAGCTTACGATGGACTGATCGAACTCAGCCCCAGCATTTT	CASLRWTDRTQPQHF
TRBV25-1	TRBJ2-1	NA	NA	TGTGCCAGCAGTGAACCGGTAAACGAGCAGTTCTTC	CASSEPVNEQFF
TRBV7-6	TRBJ2-1	NA	NA	TGTGCCAGCAGCTTAAGGGAACCAGGTCCCTACAATGAGCAGTTCTTC	CASSLREPGPYNEQFF
TRBV23-1	TRBJ2-5	once	NA	TGCGCCAGCACCAAATTATCCATAGACAGTGGCGAGACCCAGTACTTC	CASTKLSIDSGETQYF
TRBV12-3/TRBV12-4	TRBJ2-3	NA	TRBD1	TGTGCCAGCAGCCCCGGGACAGTCCTTTTAGATACGCAGTATTTT	CASSPGTVLLDTQYF